This entry lists 4 T cell receptor beta chains sequenced from one sample in a study of blood T cell repertoires in COVID-19. Produced via immunoSEQ multiplex PCR; TCRdb's table is partial and in-frame only. The table has approximately 180,000 clones, 88% seen once. The sequenced material came from peripheral blood. All receptors come from a human donor in a cohort sampled during active COVID-19.

The CDR3 here is CASSSGLSTETQYF. CDR3 coding DNA: TGTGCCAGCAGCTCAGGACTAAGTACAGAGACCCAGTACTTC. This chain links TRBV7-6 with TRBJ2-5, with a weak D call TRBD2 (6 bases). Trimming took 4 bases from V and 4 from J, leaving 13 bases between them. The CDR3 loop spans 14 amino acids. Germline V gene lookup returns CDR1 SGHVS and CDR2 FNYEAQ.

The V and J genes are TRBV6-2 or TRBV6-3 and TRBJ1-5; D is ambiguous. CDR1 is MNHEY and CDR2 is SVGEGT in the germline V gene. This CDR3 is 16 amino acids long. Trimming left V 7 bases short and J 0 bases short, with 16 bases between. The DNA for the CDR3 is TGTGCCAGCACCCCCAAAGGAGGAATTAGCAATCAGCCCCAGCATTTT. It is translated as CASTPKGGISNQPQHF.

The CDR3 sequence is CASSFRARGGELFF. In DNA form, the CDR3 reads TGTGCCAGCAGTTTCAGAGCGCGGGGCGGGGAGCTGTTTTTT. V usage is TRBV3-1 (or the pseudogene TRBV3-2) and J usage is TRBJ2-2; possibly TRBD2 for D (6 bases). V shed 6 bases and J shed 7 bases, with 15 bases lying between them. This CDR3 comprises 14 residues. Germline V gene data show CDR1 as LGHDT and CDR2 as YNNKEL (reference sequence).

The table lists this clone with a few counts. The chain is built from TRBV11-2 and TRBJ1-6; TRBD1 matches 10 bases. The junction had 6 bases not matched to a gene; V was cut back by 6 bases and J by 7 bases. The CDR3 is 15 amino acids. Germline V lookup: CDR1 SGHAT, CDR2 FQNNGV. This CDR3 reads CASSLPGQGNSPLHF. The DNA of the CDR3 is TGTGCCAGCAGTTTACCGGGACAGGGGAATTCACCCCTCCACTTT.